This T cell receptor (beta chain) comes out of a study of blood T cell repertoires in COVID-19. Per the study methods: Reference gene primers were amplified, and this amplification served to estimate nucleated cell counts. Sequenced by immunoSEQ multiplex PCR; TCRdb stores in-frame clones only, minus some. That table supplies the V and J calls and clone size; D and trimming were determined from the DNA. The sample holds about 14,000 clones, around 73% seen once. Germline lookup yields CDR1 SGHDT and CDR2 YYEEEE. V shed 1 base and J shed 4 bases, with 9 bases lying between them. The CDR3 runs 13 residues.

J is TRBJ2-7 and V is TRBV5-6; tentative D call: TRBD1 (5 bases). The sequencing sample was made of peripheral blood. The clonotype originates from a man in his 70s with acute or convalescent COVID-19. CDR3: CASSLQGRYEQYF. CDR3 sequence (DNA): TGTGCCAGCAGCTTGCAGGGCAGATACGAGCAGTACTTC.